These 4 T cell receptor beta chains originate from one sample sequenced in a study of CD8 T cells in ankylosing spondylitis. Via MiXCR, TCRdb re-called the 5' RACE reads, giving one row per CDR3 protein. This sample has hundreds of thousands of distinct CDR3 sequences, with around 18% found just once. The sample taken for sequencing was blood, either unsorted or a sorted T cell fraction (not recorded which). The receptors stem from a male donor with ankylosing spondylitis or in good health (not recorded which).

This clonotype has ten or more counts. The V call is TRBV12-3 or TRBV12-4, the J call TRBJ2-2; D is ambiguous. The CDR3 contains 11 residues. V was pared by 4 bases and J by 7 bases, with 4 bases between. CDR3 coding DNA: TGTGCCAGCAGTTCTGGCGGGGAGCTGTTTTTT. Translation: CASSSGGELFF.

The J gene is TRBJ1-2, the V gene TRBV7-6; 10 bases agree with TRBD1. The CDR3 loop spans 15 amino acids. The germline V gene has CDR1 SGHVS and CDR2 FNYEAQ. V was clipped by 5 bases and J by 8 bases; unmatched bases: 11. CDR3 nucleotide sequence: TGTGCCAGCAGCCAGTCGGGACAGGGGAGTGAAGGCTACACCTTC. Translating it yields CASSQSGQGSEGYTF.

In its sample, this clonotype was seen many times. The chain combines TRBV25-1 with TRBJ2-7, with 7 positions matching TRBD1. The CDR3 totals 11 residues. CDR1 and CDR2 from the germline V gene are MGHDK and SYGVNS. V gave up 7 bases and J gave up 4 bases; unmatched junction bases: 1. The CDR3 DNA is TGTGCCAGCACAGGGGGTTACGAGCAGTACGTC. Its translation is CASTGGYEQYV.

This clonotype is a singleton in its sample. The J gene is TRBJ2-2, the V gene TRBV5-1; tentative D call: TRBD2 (6 bases). This CDR3 comprises 14 residues. Germline V gives CDR1 SGHRS, CDR2 YFSETQ. The V end lost 2 bases, the J end lost 6 bases, and 11 bases lay between the germline ends. In DNA, the CDR3 is TGCGCCAGCAGCTTCGGCGGGACGGCCGGGGAGCTGTTTTTT. Translated: CASSFGGTAGELFF.